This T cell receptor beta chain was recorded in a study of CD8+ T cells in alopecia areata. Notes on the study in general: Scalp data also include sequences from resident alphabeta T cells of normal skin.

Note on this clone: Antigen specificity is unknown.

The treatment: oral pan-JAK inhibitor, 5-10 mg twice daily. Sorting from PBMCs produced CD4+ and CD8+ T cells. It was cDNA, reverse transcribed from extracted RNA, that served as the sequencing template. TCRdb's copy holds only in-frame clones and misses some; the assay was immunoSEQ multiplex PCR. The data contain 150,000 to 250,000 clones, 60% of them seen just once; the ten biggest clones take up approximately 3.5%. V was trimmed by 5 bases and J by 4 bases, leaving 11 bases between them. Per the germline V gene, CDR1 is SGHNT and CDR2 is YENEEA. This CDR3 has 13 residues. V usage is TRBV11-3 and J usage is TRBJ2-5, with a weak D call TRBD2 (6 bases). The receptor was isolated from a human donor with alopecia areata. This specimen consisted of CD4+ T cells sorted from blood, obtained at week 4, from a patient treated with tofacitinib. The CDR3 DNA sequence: TGTGCCAGCAGCCCGGCCGGGGGAGAGACCCAGTACTTC. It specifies CASSPAGGETQYF.